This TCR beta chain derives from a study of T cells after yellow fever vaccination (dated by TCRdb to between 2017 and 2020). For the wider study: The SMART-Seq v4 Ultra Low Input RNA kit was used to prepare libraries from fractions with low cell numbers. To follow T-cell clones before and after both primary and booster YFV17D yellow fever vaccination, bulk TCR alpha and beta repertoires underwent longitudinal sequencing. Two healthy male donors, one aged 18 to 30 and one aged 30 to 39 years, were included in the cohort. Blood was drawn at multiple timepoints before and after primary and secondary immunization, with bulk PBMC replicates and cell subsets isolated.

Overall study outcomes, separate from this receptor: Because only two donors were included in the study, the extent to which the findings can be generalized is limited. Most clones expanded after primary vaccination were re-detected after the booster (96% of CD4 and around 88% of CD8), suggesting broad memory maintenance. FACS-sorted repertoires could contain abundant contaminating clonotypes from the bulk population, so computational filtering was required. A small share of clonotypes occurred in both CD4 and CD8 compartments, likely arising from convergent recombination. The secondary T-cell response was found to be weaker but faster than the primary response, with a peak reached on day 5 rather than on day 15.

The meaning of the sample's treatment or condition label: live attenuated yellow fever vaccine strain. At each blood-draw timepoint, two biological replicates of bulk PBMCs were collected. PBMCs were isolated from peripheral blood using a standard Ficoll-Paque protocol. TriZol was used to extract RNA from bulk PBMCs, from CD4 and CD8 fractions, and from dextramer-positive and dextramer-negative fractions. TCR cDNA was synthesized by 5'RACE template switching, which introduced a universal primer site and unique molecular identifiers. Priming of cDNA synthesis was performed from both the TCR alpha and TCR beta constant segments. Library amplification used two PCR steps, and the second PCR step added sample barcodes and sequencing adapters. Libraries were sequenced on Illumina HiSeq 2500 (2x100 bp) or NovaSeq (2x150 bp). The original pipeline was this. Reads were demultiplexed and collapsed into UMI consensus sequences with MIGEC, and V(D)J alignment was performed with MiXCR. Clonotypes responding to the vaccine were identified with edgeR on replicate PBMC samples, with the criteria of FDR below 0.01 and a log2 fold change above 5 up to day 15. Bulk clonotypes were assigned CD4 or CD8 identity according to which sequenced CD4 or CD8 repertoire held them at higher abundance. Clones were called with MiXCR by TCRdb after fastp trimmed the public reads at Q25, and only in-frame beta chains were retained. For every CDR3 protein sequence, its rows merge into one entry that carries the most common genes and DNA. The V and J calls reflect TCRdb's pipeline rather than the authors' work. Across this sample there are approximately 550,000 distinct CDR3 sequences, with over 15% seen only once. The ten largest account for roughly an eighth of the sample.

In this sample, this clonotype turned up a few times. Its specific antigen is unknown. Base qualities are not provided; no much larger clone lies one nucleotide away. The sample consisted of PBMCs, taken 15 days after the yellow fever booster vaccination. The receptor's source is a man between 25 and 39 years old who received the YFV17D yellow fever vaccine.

The CDR3 reads as follows: CASSLALGTASQETQYF. The DNA sequence is as follows: TGTGCCAGCAGTTTAGCGTTAGGGACAGCGAGTCAAGAGACCCAGTACTTC. The receptor chain draws on TRBV12-3 or TRBV12-4 and TRBJ2-5, with TRBD1 matching 7 junction bases. The CDR3 measures 17 amino acids from cysteine to phenylalanine. This entry keeps only the CDR3 DNA: 51 bases, framed from base 1. V is pruned by 0 bases and J by 2 bases, leaving 9 bases of the junction without a gene match.